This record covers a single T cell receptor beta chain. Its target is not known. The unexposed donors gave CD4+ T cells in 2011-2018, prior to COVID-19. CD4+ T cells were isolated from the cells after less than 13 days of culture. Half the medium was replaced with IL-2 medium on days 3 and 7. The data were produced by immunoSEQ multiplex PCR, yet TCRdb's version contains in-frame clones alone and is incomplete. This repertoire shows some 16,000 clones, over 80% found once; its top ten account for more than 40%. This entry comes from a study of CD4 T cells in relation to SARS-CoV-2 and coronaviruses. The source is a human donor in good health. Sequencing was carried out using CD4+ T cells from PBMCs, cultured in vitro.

DNA of the CDR3: TGTGCCAGCAGTGATTGGGGTGGCTATGGCTACACCTTC. Translation: CASSDWGGYGYTF. The V call is TRBV6-1, the J call TRBJ1-2, with D hard to call. The V end was cut by 3 bases, the J end by 4 bases, with 9 bases between. Germline loops: CDR1 MNHNS, CDR2 SASEGT. This CDR3 is built from 13 residues.